This T cell receptor (beta chain) was sequenced in a study of PD-1 blockade in classical Hodgkin lymphoma. Assay: immunoSEQ multiplex PCR; the TCRdb copy retains only in-frame clones and omits some. The top ten hold roughly 0.31% of the sample, which has tens of thousands of clones, approximately 90% seen once. The sample's time point: cycle 4 day 1 (C4D1), after five to seven weeks of nivolumab. Exposure to brentuximab vedotin varied, and each patient had relapsed following autologous stem cell transplantation. From thawed PBMCs, CD4+ T cells were purified using magnetic negative selection. V lost 3 bases, J lost 4 bases, and 15 bases lay in between. The length of the CDR3 is 14 residues. Germline V gene lookup returns CDR1 SQVTM and CDR2 ANQGSEA.

The specimen comprised CD4+ T cells from blood, sampled before the fourth cycle of nivolumab. This TCR was recovered from a human donor with classical Hodgkin lymphoma. The chain uses TRBV29-1 and TRBJ1-1, with D maybe TRBD1 (5 bases). This CDR3 reads CSVDRDPGSTEAFF. CDR3 coding DNA: TGCAGCGTTGACCGGGACCCAGGGAGCACTGAAGCTTTCTTT.